These 17 T cell receptor beta chains originate from one sample sequenced in a study of shared clonotypes between healthy human individuals. Produced via immunoSEQ multiplex PCR; TCRdb's table is partial and in-frame only. This table holds 400,000 to 600,000 clones, approximately 95% found once. Sequenced input: naive CD4+ T cells sorted from blood. The subset is: CD45RA+ positively selected. Receptor source: a woman younger than 45 in good health.

This chain connects TRBV27 to TRBJ1-1; 7 positions agree with TRBD1. Germline CDR1 MNHEY, CDR2 SMNVEV (reference sequence). The CDR3 is 13 amino acids. Trimming at V came to 7 bases and at J to 10 bases, leaving 12 bases not matched to a gene. This chain's CDR3 is CASTKFGQERAFF. CDR3 DNA sequence: TGTGCCAGCACAAAATTTGGACAGGAGAGAGCTTTCTTT.

The chain recombines TRBV5-6 with TRBJ2-3; 8 nucleotides align to TRBD2. Germline-derived CDR1 and CDR2 are SGHDT and YYEEEE. With 3 bases clipped from V and 2 bases from J, the junction kept 5 bases outside the gene matches. The CDR3 totals 15 residues. The CDR3 spells CASSSTSANTDTQYF. CDR3 DNA: TGTGCCAGCAGCTCGACTAGCGCGAACACAGATACGCAGTATTTT.

V and J are TRBV4-1 and TRBJ2-1; 9 bases line up with TRBD1. The CDR3 sequence is 15 residues long. Per germline, CDR1 MGHRA and CDR2 YSYEKL. J lost 4 bases, V lost 4 bases, and 5 bases had no gene match. CDR3 in DNA: TGCGCCAGCAGCCTCCTCGGGACAGGGTACAATGAGCAGTTCTTC. It codes for CASSLLGTGYNEQFF.

The V gene is TRBV28, the J gene TRBJ2-7; D ambiguous. With 3 bases removed from V and 1 base from J, the gap between germline ends came to 10 bases. The CDR3 extends over 14 amino acids. Germline V gives CDR1 MDHEN, CDR2 SYDVKM. CDR3 amino acids: CASSLFDGSYEQYF. The CDR3 region has the DNA TGTGCCAGCAGTTTGTTCGACGGTTCCTACGAGCAGTACTTC.

The rearrangement uses TRBV5-1 and TRBJ2-3, with 8 nucleotides matching TRBD1. Germline CDR1 reads SGHRS; CDR2 reads YFSETQ. The V gene end was trimmed by 2 bases and the J gene end by 2 bases; junction bases not matched to a gene: 4. The CDR3 length is 15 residues. The CDR3 region is CASSFGTGNTDTQYF. The CDR3, as DNA: TGCGCCAGCAGCTTTGGGACAGGCAACACAGATACGCAGTATTTT.

The chain is built from TRBV7-2 and TRBJ2-7, with 7 bases matching TRBD1. The ends lost 3 bases at V and 3 bases at J; junction bases unmatched: 8. Germline V gene lookup returns CDR1 SGHTA and CDR2 FQGNSA. The CDR3 loop spans 15 amino acids. Here the CDR3 DNA reads TGTGCCAGCAGCTTGTCGACAGGGATAGTCTACGAGCAGTACTTC. It codes for CASSLSTGIVYEQYF.

This clone was seen only once. The V gene is TRBV5-1, the J gene TRBJ1-1; D is perhaps TRBD1 (5 bases). CDR1 SGHRS and CDR2 YFSETQ come from the germline V gene. The ends were cut back, 0 bases at V and 4 bases at J, with 13 bases in the middle. The CDR3 loop spans 15 amino acids. CDR3 sequence (DNA): TGCGCCAGCAGCTTGGATTACAGGAAATTCACTGAAGCTTTCTTT. Protein: CASSLDYRKFTEAFF.

The V gene is TRBV7-2, the J gene TRBJ2-1; 10 bases map to TRBD2. This CDR3 has 16 amino acids. The germline CDR1 and CDR2 sequences are SGHTA and FQGNSA. The V and J ends lost 3 bases and 2 bases, in that order; junction bases with no gene match: 4. The CDR3 protein is CASSFIGTSAYNEQFF. Here the CDR3 DNA reads TGTGCCAGCAGCTTCATCGGGACTAGCGCCTACAATGAGCAGTTCTTC.

The chain is built from TRBV4-2 and TRBJ2-7; D possibly corresponds to TRBD2 (5 bases). The CDR3 contains 15 residues. V was pared by 0 bases and J by 2 bases, with 11 bases between. Germline CDR1 and CDR2: LGHNA and YNFKEQ. The CDR3 nucleotides read TGTGCCAGCAGCCAAGATGCCCAGCGGCCCTACGAGCAGTACTTC. The encoded protein is CASSQDAQRPYEQYF.

The chain combines TRBV6-5 with TRBJ2-1; D remains ambiguous. The CDR3 contains 11 residues. Trimming shortened V by 0 bases and J by 13 bases, and 7 bases separated the two germline ends. CDR1 MNHEY and CDR2 SVGAGI come from the germline V gene. The CDR3 loop is CASSYSGIQFF. The CDR3 nucleotides are TGTGCCAGCAGTTACTCGGGGATACAGTTCTTC.

The chain employs TRBV20-1 and TRBJ1-6, with D unresolved. Looked up from germline, CDR1 is DFQATT and CDR2 is SNEGSKA (reference sequence). The CDR3 covers 11 residues. Trimming removed 2 bases at V and 7 bases at J, with 3 bases between. As DNA, the CDR3 is TGCAGTGCTAGACCCAATTCACCCCTCCACTTT. Its translation: CSARPNSPLHF.

As to this clone: Additional DNA sequences in this sample encode the identical CDR3. The chain recombines TRBV18 with TRBJ1-1; perhaps TRBD1 as D (6 bases). This CDR3 has 13 amino acids. Germline CDR1 is KGHSH and CDR2 is LQKENI. V was shortened by 4 bases and J by 1 base, with 7 bases between the two germline ends. DNA of the CDR3: TGTGCCAGCTCACTACAGGGGAACACTGAAGCTTTCTTT. Its protein is CASSLQGNTEAFF. Full variable domain (remainder filled in from reference TRBV18 and TRBJ1-1): NAGVMQNPRHLVRRRGQEARLRCSPMKGHSHVYWYRQLPEEGLKFMVYLQKENIIDESGMPKERFSAEFPKEGPSILRIQQVVRGDSAAYFCASSLQGNTEAFFGQGTRLTVV.

This chain joins TRBV14 and TRBJ1-2, with a weak D call TRBD1 (6 bases). V lost 1 base and J lost 10, with 10 bases in between. The CDR3 has 12 amino acids. Germline V gene sequence: CDR1 SGHDN, CDR2 FVKESK. The CDR3 loop is CASSQGQAIYTF. The CDR3 DNA reads TGTGCCAGCAGCCAAGGACAGGCGATCTACACCTTC.

The V call is TRBV2, the J call TRBJ2-7; D unclear. Between the trimmed V and J ends, which lost 7 bases and 4 bases, there was a span of 20 bases. This CDR3 contains 15 residues. CDR1 SNHLY and CDR2 FYNNEI come from the germline V gene. The DNA for the CDR3 is TGTGCCAGCAAAAGGGCCCTCCTTACTGCTTACGAGCAGTACTTC. Its protein is CASKRALLTAYEQYF.

This clone was detected only a few times. The chain joins TRBV4-2 to TRBJ1-5; tentative D call: TRBD1 (5 bases). Germline V gene data show CDR1 as LGHNA and CDR2 as YNFKEQ. CDR3 length: 16 amino acids. V was cut by 0 bases and J by 0 bases, with 9 bases left in between. CDR3 in DNA: TGTGCCAGCAGCCAAGAGGGGCAGCCTAGCAATCAGCCCCAGCATTTT. It encodes CASSQEGQPSNQPQHF.

V and J are TRBV19 and TRBJ2-7; 7 nucleotides match TRBD2. The CDR3 is made up of 15 amino acids. The germline V gene encodes CDR1 LNHDA and CDR2 SQIVND (reference sequence). V lost 5 bases to trimming and J lost 2 bases; unmatched junction nucleotides: 9. The CDR3 sequence: CASSPRDYSPYEQYF. The CDR3 DNA is TGTGCCAGTAGTCCGAGGGACTACTCCCCCTACGAGCAGTACTTC.

This CDR3 reads CASSSTLAGAYNEQFF. The CDR3 DNA follows: TGTGCCAGCAGCTCGACCCTAGCGGGGGCTTACAATGAGCAGTTCTTC. This rearrangement joins TRBV11-2 to TRBJ2-1; 10 bases are shared with TRBD2. The germline CDR1 and CDR2 sequences are SGHAT and FQNNGV. The CDR3 contains 16 residues. V lost 4 bases, J lost 4 bases, and 7 bases stayed unmatched.